A single sample gave rise to the 19 T cell receptor beta chains below, sequenced in a study of OX40 agonist ivuxolimab in advanced cancers. Sequencing was performed with immunoSEQ multiplex PCR; in TCRdb, only in-frame clones are kept and a portion is missing. Found here are 100,000 to 140,000 clones, 80% to 95% of them singletons; the top ten hold roughly 1.1%. Sequencing used CD4+ or CD8+ T cells sorted from blood, obtained in a trial of the OX40 agonist ivuxolimab. These receptors all come from an adult with an advanced solid tumor such as melanoma, head and neck, liver or kidney cancer.

The rearrangement links TRBV12-5 to TRBJ1-2; tentatively, D is TRBD1 (5 bases). V lost 1 base, J lost 3 bases, and 6 bases lay in between. CDR1 and CDR2 (germline): LGHNT, FRNRAP. The CDR3 contains 13 residues. CDR3 loop: CASGLGQYYGYTF. Written as DNA, the CDR3 is TGTGCTAGTGGTTTGGGACAGTACTATGGCTACACCTTC. Together with reference TRBV12-5 and TRBJ1-2, the CDR3 gives the full variable domain: DARVTQTPRHKVTEMGQEVTMRCQPILGHNTVFWYRQTMMQGLELLAYFRNRAPLDDSGMPKDRFSAEMPDATLATLKIQPSEPRDSAVYFCASGLGQYYGYTFGSGTRLTVV.

The chain recombines TRBV11-2 with TRBJ2-2; D unresolved. The CDR3 has 15 residues. The germline V and J ends were trimmed by 4 bases and 5 bases, with 14 bases remaining between them. Germline V gives CDR1 SGHAT, CDR2 FQNNGV. CDR3 sequence: CASSSNPTRTGELFF. DNA of the CDR3: TGTGCCAGCAGCTCGAACCCGACCCGAACCGGGGAGCTGTTTTTT.

CDR3 loop: CASSPPTSRYEQYF. The CDR3 DNA reads TGTGCCAGCAGTCCCCCGACCAGCCGCTACGAGCAGTACTTC. The chain employs TRBV28 and TRBJ2-7; D unresolved. The germline V gene encodes CDR1 MDHEN and CDR2 SYDVKM. V lost 5 bases and J 3 bases, leaving 14 bases between the germline ends. The CDR3 spans 14 residues.

This sequence joins TRBV5-6 and TRBJ1-1; D gene ambiguous. Trimming pared 2 bases from V and 8 bases from J, leaving 13 bases between. The length of the CDR3 is 13 residues. The germline V gene encodes CDR1 SGHDT and CDR2 YYEEEE. The CDR3 DNA is TGTGCCAGCAGCTTAACGGCTTTCACGGAAGCTTTCTTT. Protein sequence: CASSLTAFTEAFF.

This clone was picked up a small number of times. The chain is built from TRBV6-1 and TRBJ1-4; D may be TRBD1 (5 bases). V shed 7 bases and J shed 8 bases, with 14 bases lying between them. There are 13 residues in the CDR3. CDR1 and CDR2 from the germline V gene are MNHNS and SASEGT. As DNA, the CDR3 is TGTGCCAGCAATGAGGGGTCTGGGGAAAAACTGTTTTTT. Translated, it gives CASNEGSGEKLFF.

The CDR3 DNA follows: TGTGCCAGCACCCACCGCGCGGGCTCCTACGAGCAGTACTTC. This encodes CASTHRAGSYEQYF. V and J are TRBV28 and TRBJ2-7, with D possibly matching TRBD2 (5 bases). Trimming removed 7 bases from V and 0 bases from J, with 13 bases in between. Germline V gives CDR1 MDHEN, CDR2 SYDVKM. This CDR3 comprises 14 residues. The full variable domain, in which reference TRBV28 and TRBJ2-7 provide the parts outside the CDR3, is DVKVTQSSRYLVKRTGEKVFLECVQDMDHENMFWYRQDPGLGLRLIYFSYDVKMKEKGDIPEGYSVSREKKERFSLILESASTNQTSMYLCASTHRAGSYEQYFGPGTRLTVT.

This clone was detected a few times. The chain joins TRBV7-9 to TRBJ1-5; D is unclear. The CDR3 spans 13 residues. Germline V gives CDR1 SEHNR, CDR2 FQNEAQ (reference sequence). Trimming took off 3 bases at V and 3 bases at J, with 6 bases between the two ends. CDR3 in amino acids: CASSFTSNQPQHF. The CDR3 DNA reads TGTGCCAGCAGCTTTACTTCCAATCAGCCCCAGCATTTT.

The J gene is TRBJ1-1, the V gene TRBV14; 9 positions agree with TRBD1. Trimming cost V 6 bases and J 7 bases; bases outside gene matches: 15. This CDR3 region has 16 residues. Per germline, CDR1 SGHDN and CDR2 FVKESK. CDR3 sequence: CASSLTVRQGGSEAFF. The CDR3 coding sequence is TGTGCCAGCAGTCTTACGGTCCGACAGGGGGGGAGTGAAGCTTTCTTT.

The chain recombines TRBV28 with TRBJ1-2, with 7 bases that match TRBD1. The CDR3 length is 13 residues. The V and J ends lost 6 bases and 6 bases, in that order; junction bases with no gene match: 7. The germline CDR1 and CDR2 sequences are MDHEN and SYDVKM. CDR3 nucleotides: TGTGCCAGCAGCCTTGGACAGGACGATGGCTACACCTTC. This sequence encodes CASSLGQDDGYTF.

CDR3 sequence: CASSPGGAQGGSYEQYF. Written as DNA, the CDR3 is TGTGCCAGCAGTCCAGGAGGGGCCCAAGGGGGCTCCTACGAGCAGTACTTC. The rearrangement uses TRBV28 and TRBJ2-7; perhaps D is TRBD1 or TRBD2 (6 bases each). The CDR3 extends over 17 amino acids. Germline V gene data show CDR1 as MDHEN and CDR2 as SYDVKM. V lost 5 bases, J lost 0 bases, and 20 bases lay in between.

The gene calls are TRBV28 and TRBJ1-5; 8 nucleotides align to TRBD1. V lost 6 bases, J lost 6 bases, and 7 bases stayed unmatched. The CDR3 spans 14 residues. CDR1 is MDHEN and CDR2 is SYDVKM in the germline V gene. The CDR3 coding sequence is TGTGCCAGCAGCAAAGGACAGGGACTTCAGCCCCAGCATTTT. It is translated as CASSKGQGLQPQHF.

The chain employs TRBV4-3 and TRBJ2-5; TRBD1 matches 11 bases. The junction had 12 bases not matched to a gene; V was cut back by 4 bases and J by 5 bases. In germline, CDR1 is LGHNA, CDR2 YSLEER. This CDR3 is built from 17 residues. CDR3 in amino acids: CASSPGQGAQPRETQYF. CDR3 in DNA: TGCGCCAGCAGCCCCGGACAGGGGGCACAACCGAGGGAGACCCAGTACTTC.

DNA of the CDR3: TGTGCCAGCAGCTCCGGCGAGCGGGGCGAACTGTTTTTT. It codes for CASSSGERGELFF. The rearrangement joins TRBV5-6 to TRBJ1-4; D perhaps matches TRBD1 (5 bases). The CDR3 consists of 13 residues. Germline values: CDR1 SGHDT, CDR2 YYEEEE. The V gene lost 3 bases and the J gene lost 12 bases, with 15 bases spanning the gap.

The genes are TRBV7-2 and TRBJ1-3; D is unresolved. Germline CDR1 and CDR2: SGHTA and FQGNSA. The V end was cut by 2 bases, the J end by 0 bases, with 11 bases between. The length of the CDR3 is 16 residues. This CDR3 is CASSLRKAASGNTIYF. CDR3 in DNA: TGTGCCAGCAGCTTAAGAAAGGCTGCCTCTGGAAACACCATATATTTT.

The V gene is TRBV2, the J gene TRBJ1-6; 10 bases are a match to TRBD1. The CDR3 has 15 amino acids. The V gene end was trimmed by 8 bases and the J gene end by 7 bases; junction bases not matched to a gene: 8. Germline loops: CDR1 SNHLY, CDR2 FYNNEI. CDR3 bases: TGTGCCAGCTGCAAGACAGGGGGCCTAAATTCACCCCTCCACTTT. Translated: CASCKTGGLNSPLHF.

This clone appeared once. The J gene is TRBJ1-2, the V gene TRBV19, with TRBD1 as a possible D gene (5 bases). The germline V and J ends were trimmed by 0 bases and 1 base, with 18 bases remaining between them. This CDR3 has 18 residues. Germline V gene data show CDR1 as LNHDA and CDR2 as SQIVND (reference sequence). The CDR3 sequence is CASSIDRGSTNLNYGYTF. The CDR3 DNA reads TGTGCCAGTAGTATAGATCGGGGGAGCACAAATCTTAACTATGGCTACACCTTC.

This sequence joins TRBV5-1 and TRBJ1-3, with D perhaps matching TRBD1 (5 bases). The CDR3 runs to 18 residues. Trimming left V 4 bases short and J 0 bases short, with 20 bases between. The V gene's germline CDR1 is SGHRS and CDR2 YFSETQ. CDR3 protein: CASSLLWRGEFSGNTIYF. The CDR3 nucleotides read TGCGCCAGCAGCCTCTTATGGAGAGGGGAGTTCTCTGGAAACACCATATATTTT.

The V and J genes are TRBV16 and TRBJ1-4; perhaps TRBD1 as D (6 bases). Trimming took 6 bases from V and 7 from J, leaving 12 bases between them. Germline V gene sequence: CDR1 KGHSY, CDR2 FQNENV. The CDR3 sequence is 13 residues long. The CDR3 DNA follows: TGTGCCAGCAGTTTTCAGGGGAGTGAAAAACTGTTTTTT. Translated: CASSFQGSEKLFF.

J is TRBJ1-5 and V is TRBV10-1; D remains ambiguous. Trimming left V 1 base short and J 0 bases short, with 10 bases between. The germline V gene has CDR1 WNHNN and CDR2 SYGVQD (reference sequence). The CDR3 has 16 amino acids. The CDR3 spells CASSEYCSYSNQPQHF. DNA of the CDR3: TGCGCCAGCAGTGAGTACTGCTCTTATAGCAATCAGCCCCAGCATTTT.